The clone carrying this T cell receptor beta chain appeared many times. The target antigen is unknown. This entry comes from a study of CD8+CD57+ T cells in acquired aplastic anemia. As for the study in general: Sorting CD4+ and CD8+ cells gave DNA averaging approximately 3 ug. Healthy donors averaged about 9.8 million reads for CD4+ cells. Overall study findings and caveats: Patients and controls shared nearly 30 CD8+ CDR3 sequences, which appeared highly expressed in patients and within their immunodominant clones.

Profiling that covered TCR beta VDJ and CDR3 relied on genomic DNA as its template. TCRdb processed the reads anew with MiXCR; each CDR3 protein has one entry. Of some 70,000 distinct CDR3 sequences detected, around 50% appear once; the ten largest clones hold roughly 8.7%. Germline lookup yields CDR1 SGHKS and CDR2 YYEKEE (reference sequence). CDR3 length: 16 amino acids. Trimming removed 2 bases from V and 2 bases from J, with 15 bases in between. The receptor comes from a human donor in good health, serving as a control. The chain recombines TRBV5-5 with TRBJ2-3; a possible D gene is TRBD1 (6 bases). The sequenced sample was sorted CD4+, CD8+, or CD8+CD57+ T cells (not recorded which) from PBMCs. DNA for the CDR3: TGTGCCAGCAGCTTCAAGACAGGCACTGCCACAGATACGCAGTATTTT. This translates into CASSFKTGTATDTQYF.